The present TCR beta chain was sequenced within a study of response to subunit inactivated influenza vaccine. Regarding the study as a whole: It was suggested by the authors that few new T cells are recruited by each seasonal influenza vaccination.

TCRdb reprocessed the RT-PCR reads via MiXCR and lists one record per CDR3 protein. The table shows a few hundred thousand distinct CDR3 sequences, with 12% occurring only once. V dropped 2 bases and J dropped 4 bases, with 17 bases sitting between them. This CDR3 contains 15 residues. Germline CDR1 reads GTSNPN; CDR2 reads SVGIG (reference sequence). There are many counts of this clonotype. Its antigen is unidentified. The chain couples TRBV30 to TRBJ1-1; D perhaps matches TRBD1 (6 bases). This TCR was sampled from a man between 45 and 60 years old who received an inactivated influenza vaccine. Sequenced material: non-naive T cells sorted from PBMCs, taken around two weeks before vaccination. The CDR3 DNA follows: TGTGCCTGGAGTCGGGGTGGGGGCGGTGTCACTGAAGCTTTCTTT. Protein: CAWSRGGGGVTEAFF.